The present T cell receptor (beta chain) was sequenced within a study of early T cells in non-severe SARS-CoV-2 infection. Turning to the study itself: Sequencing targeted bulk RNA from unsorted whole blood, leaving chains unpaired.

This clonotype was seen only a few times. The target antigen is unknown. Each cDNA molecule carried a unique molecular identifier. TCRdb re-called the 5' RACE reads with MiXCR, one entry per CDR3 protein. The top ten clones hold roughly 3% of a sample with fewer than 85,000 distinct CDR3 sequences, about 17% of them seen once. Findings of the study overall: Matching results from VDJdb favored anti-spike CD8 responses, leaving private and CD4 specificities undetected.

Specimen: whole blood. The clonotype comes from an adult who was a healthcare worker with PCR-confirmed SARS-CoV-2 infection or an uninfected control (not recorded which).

The CDR3 bases are TGTGCCAGCAGCTTAATTTCAGGGGGGACTGAAGCTTTCTTT. The encoded protein is CASSLISGGTEAFF. The chain joins TRBV7-3 to TRBJ1-1; 7 bases are shared with TRBD1. The CDR3 is made up of 14 amino acids. Germline-derived CDR1 and CDR2 are SGHTA and FQGTGA. The ends lost 1 base at V and 5 bases at J; junction bases unmatched: 4.